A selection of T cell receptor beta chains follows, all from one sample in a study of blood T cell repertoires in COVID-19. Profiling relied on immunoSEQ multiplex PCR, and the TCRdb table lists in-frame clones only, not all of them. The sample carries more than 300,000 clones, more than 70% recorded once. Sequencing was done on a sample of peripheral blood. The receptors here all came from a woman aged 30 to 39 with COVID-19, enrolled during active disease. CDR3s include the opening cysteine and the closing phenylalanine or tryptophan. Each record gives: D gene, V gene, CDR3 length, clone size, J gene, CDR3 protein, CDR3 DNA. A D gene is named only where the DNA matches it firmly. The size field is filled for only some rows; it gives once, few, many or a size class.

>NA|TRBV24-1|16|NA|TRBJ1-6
CATSDGRGGRNSPLHF
TGTGCCACCAGTGATGGTCGGGGAGGAAGGAATTCACCCCTCCACTTT
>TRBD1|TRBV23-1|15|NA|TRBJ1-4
CASSPKGQGAAARVF
TGCGCCAGCAGCCCAAAGGGACAGGGGGCGGCGGCGAGGGTTTTT
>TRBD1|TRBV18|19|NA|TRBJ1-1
CASSPLLSRDRGMNTEAFF
TGTGCCAGCTCACCCCTCTTGTCCCGGGACAGGGGGATGAACACTGAAGCTTTCTTT
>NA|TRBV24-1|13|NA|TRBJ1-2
CATSDYSGDGYTF
TGTGCCACCAGTGATTATTCCGGGGATGGCTACACCTTC
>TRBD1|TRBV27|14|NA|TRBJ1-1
CASSFSRNRGEAFF
TGTGCCAGCAGTTTCTCTAGGAACAGGGGGGAGGCTTTCTTT
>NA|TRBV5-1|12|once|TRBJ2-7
CASSFGQNEQYF
TGCGCCAGCAGCTTTGGACAGAACGAGCAGTACTTC
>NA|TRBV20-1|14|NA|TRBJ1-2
CSASSLAGVYGYTF
TGCAGTGCTAGTTCCCTGGCGGGGGTATATGGCTACACCTTC
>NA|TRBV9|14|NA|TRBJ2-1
CASSVDSRVDEQFF
TGTGCCAGCAGCGTAGATAGCAGGGTTGATGAGCAGTTCTTC
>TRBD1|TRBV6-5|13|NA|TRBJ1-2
CASSYATGDGYTF
TGTGCCAGCAGTTACGCGACAGGGGATGGCTACACCTTC
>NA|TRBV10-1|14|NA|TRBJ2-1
CASSEDSHGNEQFF
TGCGCCAGCAGTGAGGACAGCCATGGCAATGAGCAGTTCTTC
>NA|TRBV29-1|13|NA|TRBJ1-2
CSVMGGSDYGYTF
TGCAGCGTCATGGGGGGATCTGACTATGGCTACACCTTC
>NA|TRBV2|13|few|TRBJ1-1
CASFRDNQREAFF
TGTGCCAGCTTCCGGGACAATCAAAGGGAGGCTTTCTTT
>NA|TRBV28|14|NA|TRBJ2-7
CASSKSAGNYEQYF
TGTGCCAGCAGTAAGTCGGCAGGGAACTACGAGCAGTACTTC
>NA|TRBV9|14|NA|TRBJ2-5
CASSVGSEQETQYF
TGTGCCAGCAGCGTAGGGAGTGAACAAGAGACCCAGTACTTC
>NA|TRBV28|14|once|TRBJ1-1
CASSLGRGNTEAFF
TGTGCCAGCAGTTTGGGCAGGGGGAACACTGAAGCTTTCTTT
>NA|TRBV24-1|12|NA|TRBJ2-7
CATSSGPYEQYF
TGTGCCACCAGTTCAGGTCCCTACGAGCAGTACTTC
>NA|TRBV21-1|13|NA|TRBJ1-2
CASSKWGEYGYTF
TGTGCCAGCAGCAAATGGGGGGAGTATGGCTACACCTTC
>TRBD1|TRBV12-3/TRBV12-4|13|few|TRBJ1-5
CASSPGGYQPQHF
TGTGCCAGCAGTCCAGGGGGCTATCAGCCCCAGCATTTT
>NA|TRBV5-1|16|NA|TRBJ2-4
CASSLSPQGNGNIQYF
TGCGCCAGCAGCTTGAGCCCACAGGGAAACGGGAACATTCAGTACTTC
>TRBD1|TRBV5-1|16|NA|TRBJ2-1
CASSLYGGQGRNEQFF
TGCGCCAGCAGCTTGTACGGGGGACAGGGAAGGAATGAGCAGTTCTTC
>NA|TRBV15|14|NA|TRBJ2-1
CATSGRKMYNEQFF
TGTGCCACCAGCGGCAGGAAAATGTACAATGAGCAGTTCTTC
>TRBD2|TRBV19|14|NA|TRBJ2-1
CASNSPGGQAEQFF
TGTGCCAGTAACTCACCGGGGGGGCAGGCTGAGCAGTTCTTC
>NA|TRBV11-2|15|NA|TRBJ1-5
CASSLGGGSNQPQHF
TGTGCCAGCAGCTTAGGGGGGGGGTCCAATCAGCCCCAGCATTTT
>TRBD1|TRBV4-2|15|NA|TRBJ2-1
CASSRTGSSYNEQFF
TGTGCCAGCAGCCGGACAGGGAGCTCCTACAATGAGCAGTTCTTC
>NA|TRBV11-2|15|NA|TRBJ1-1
CASSPNYRENTEAFF
TGTGCCAGCAGCCCGAACTACAGGGAGAACACTGAAGCTTTCTTT
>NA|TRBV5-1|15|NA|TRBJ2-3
CASSLETGLGDTQYF
TGCGCCAGCAGCTTGGAGACAGGCTTAGGAGATACGCAGTATTTT
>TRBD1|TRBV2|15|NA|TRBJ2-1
CASSPDRGPYNEQFF
TGTGCCAGCAGTCCCGACAGGGGGCCCTACAATGAGCAGTTCTTC
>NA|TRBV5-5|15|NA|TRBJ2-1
CASSPFRGSPNEQFF
TGTGCCAGCAGCCCTTTCAGGGGTAGTCCCAATGAGCAGTTCTTC
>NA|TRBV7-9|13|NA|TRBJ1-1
CASRRTVNTEAFF
TGTGCCAGCCGACGGACAGTGAACACTGAAGCTTTCTTT
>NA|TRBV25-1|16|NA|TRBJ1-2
CASSRRGEEFNYGYTF
TGTGCCAGCAGTAGAAGAGGCGAGGAATTTAACTATGGCTACACCTTC
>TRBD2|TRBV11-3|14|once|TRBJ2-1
CASSNPGLAGEQFF
TGTGCCAGCAGCAACCCGGGACTAGCGGGTGAGCAGTTCTTC